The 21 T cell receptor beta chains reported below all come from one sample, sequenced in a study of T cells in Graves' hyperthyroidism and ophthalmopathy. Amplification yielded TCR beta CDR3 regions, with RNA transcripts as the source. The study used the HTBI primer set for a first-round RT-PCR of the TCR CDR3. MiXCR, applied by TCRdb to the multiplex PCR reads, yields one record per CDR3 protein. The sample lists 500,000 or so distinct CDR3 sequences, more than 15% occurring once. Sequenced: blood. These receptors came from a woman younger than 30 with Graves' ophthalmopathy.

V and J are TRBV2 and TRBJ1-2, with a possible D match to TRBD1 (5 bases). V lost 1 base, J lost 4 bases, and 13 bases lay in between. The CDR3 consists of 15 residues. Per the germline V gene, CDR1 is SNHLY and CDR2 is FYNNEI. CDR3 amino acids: CASSEGQSTPYGYTF. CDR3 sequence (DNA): TGTGCCAGCAGTGAAGGACAGTCAACTCCCTATGGCTACACCTTC.

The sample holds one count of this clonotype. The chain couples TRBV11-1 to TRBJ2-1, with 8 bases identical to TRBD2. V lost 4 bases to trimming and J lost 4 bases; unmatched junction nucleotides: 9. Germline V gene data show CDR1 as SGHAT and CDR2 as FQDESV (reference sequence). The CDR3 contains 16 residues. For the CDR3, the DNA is TGTGCCAGCAGCTCACTACGGGGGGGCGGGTACAATGAGCAGTTCTTC. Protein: CASSSLRGGGYNEQFF.

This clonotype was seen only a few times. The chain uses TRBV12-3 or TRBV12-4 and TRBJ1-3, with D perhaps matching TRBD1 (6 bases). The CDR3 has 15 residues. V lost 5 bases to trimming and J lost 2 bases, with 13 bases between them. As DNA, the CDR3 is TGTGCCAGCAGTCCGGAACAGGGAACTGGAAACACCATATATTTT. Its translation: CASSPEQGTGNTIYF.

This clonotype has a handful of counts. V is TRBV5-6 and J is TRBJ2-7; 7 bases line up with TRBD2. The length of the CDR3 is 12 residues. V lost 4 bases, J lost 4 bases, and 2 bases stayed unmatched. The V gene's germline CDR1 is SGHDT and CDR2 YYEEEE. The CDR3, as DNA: TGTGCCAGCAGCGCTAGCGGTTACGAGCAGTACTTC. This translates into CASSASGYEQYF.

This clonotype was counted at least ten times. Here the CDR3 reads CASSDEGILGGYTF. The CDR3 DNA reads TGTGCCAGCAGTGACGAGGGGATCCTGGGGGGCTACACCTTC. This chain connects TRBV2 to TRBJ1-2; TRBD1 is a possible D gene (5 bases). The CDR3 totals 14 residues. Between the trimmed V and J ends, which lost 3 bases and 8 bases, there was a span of 16 bases. The V gene's germline CDR1 is SNHLY and CDR2 FYNNEI. Together with reference TRBV2 and TRBJ1-2, the CDR3 gives the full variable domain: EPEVTQTPSHQVTQMGQEVILRCVPISNHLYFYWYRQILGQKVEFLVSFYNNEISEKSEIFDDQFSVERPDGSNFTLKIRSTKLEDSAMYFCASSDEGILGGYTFGSGTRLTVV.

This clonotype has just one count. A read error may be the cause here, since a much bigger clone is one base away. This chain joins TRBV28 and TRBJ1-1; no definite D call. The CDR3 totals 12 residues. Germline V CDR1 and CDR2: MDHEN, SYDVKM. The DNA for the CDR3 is TGTGCCGGCAGTTTAAACGAGGGTGAAGCTTTCTTT. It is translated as CAGSLNEGEAFF.

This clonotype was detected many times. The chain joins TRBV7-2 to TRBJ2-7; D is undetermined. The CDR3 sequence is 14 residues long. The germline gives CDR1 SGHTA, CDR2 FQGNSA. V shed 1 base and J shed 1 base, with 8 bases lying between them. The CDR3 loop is CASSLDFSSYEQYF. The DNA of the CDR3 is TGTGCCAGCAGCTTAGATTTTTCGTCCTACGAGCAGTACTTC. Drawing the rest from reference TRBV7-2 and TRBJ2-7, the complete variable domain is GAGVSQSPSNKVTEKGKDVELRCDPISGHTALYWYRQSLGQGLEFLIYFQGNSAPDKSGLPSDRFSAERTGGSVSTLTIQRTQQEDSAVYLCASSLDFSSYEQYFGPGTRLTVT.

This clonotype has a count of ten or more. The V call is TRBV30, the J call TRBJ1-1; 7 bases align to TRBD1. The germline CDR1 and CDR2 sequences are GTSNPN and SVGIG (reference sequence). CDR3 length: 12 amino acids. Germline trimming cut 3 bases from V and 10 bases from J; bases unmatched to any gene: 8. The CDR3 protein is CAWRLRQGRAFF. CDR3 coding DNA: TGTGCCTGGAGGCTCAGACAGGGCCGAGCTTTCTTT.

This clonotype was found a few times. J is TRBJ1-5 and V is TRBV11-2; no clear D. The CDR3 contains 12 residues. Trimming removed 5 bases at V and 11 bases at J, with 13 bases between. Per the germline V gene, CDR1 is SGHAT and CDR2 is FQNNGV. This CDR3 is CASSNLGQSQHF. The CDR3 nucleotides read TGTGCCAGCAGCAATTTAGGGCAATCCCAGCATTTT.

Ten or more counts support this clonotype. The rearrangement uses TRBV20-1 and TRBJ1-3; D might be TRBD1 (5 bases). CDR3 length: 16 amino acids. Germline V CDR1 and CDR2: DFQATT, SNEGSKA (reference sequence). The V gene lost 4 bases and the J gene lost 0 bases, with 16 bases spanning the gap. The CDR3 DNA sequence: TGCAGTGCTACCACCGGGACGGTAGACTCTGGAAACACCATATATTTT. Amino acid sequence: CSATTGTVDSGNTIYF.

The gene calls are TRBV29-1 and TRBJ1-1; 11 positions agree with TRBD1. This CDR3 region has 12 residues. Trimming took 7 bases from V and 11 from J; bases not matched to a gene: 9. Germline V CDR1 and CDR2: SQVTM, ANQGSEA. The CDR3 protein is CSALGQGAAAFF. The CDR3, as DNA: TGCAGCGCCCTCGGACAGGGGGCGGCGGCTTTCTTT. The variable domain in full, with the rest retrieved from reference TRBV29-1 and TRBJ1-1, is SAVISQKPSRDICQRGTSLTIQCQVDSQVTMMFWYRQQPGQSLTLIATANQGSEATYESGFVIDKFPISRPNLTFSTLTVSNMSPEDSSIYLCSALGQGAAAFFGQGTRLTVV.

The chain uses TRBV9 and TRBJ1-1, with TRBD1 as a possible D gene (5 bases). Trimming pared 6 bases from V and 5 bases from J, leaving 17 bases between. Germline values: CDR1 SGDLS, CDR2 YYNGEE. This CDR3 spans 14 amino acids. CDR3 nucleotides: TGTGCCAGCAATGAAAGGGGAATGAGGACTGAAGCTTTCTTT. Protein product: CASNERGMRTEAFF.

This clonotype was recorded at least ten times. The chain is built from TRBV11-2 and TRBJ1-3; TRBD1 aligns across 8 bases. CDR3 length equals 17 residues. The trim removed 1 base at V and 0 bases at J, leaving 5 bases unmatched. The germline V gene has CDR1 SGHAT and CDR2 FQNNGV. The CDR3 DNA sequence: TGTGCCAGCAGCTTAGCGCTAACAGGGGGCTCTGGAAACACCATATATTTT. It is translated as CASSLALTGGSGNTIYF.

The CDR3 here is CAIKQGVPSSNYGYTF. CDR3 DNA sequence: TGTGCCATCAAACAGGGGGTTCCATCTTCTAACTATGGCTACACCTTC. This chain joins TRBV10-3 and TRBJ1-2, with 8 bases aligning to TRBD1. From germline, CDR1 is ENHRY and CDR2 SYGVKD. J lost 0 bases, V lost 7 bases, and 10 bases had no gene match. The CDR3 has 16 residues.

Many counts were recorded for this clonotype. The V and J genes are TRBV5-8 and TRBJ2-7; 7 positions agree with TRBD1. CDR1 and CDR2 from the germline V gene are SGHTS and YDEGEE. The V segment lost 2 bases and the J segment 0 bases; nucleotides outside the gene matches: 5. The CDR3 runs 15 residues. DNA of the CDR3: TGTGCCAGCAGCTTTCTACAGGGGAGCTCCTACGAGCAGTACTTC. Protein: CASSFLQGSSYEQYF.

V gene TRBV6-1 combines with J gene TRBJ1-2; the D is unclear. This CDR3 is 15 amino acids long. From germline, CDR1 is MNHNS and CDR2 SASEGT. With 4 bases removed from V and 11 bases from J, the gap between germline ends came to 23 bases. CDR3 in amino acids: CASSAETSRSWWYTF. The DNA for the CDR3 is TGTGCCAGCAGTGCCGAAACTTCCAGAAGTTGGTGGTACACCTTC.

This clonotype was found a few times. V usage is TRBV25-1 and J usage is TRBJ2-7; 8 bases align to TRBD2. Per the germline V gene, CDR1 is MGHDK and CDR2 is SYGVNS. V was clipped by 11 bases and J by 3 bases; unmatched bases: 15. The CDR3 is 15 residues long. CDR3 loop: CAATSGSSRDYEQYF. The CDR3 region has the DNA TGTGCCGCAACGAGCGGGAGTTCGCGGGACTACGAGCAGTACTTC.

The CDR3, as DNA: TGTGCCAGTAGTCCCCGGACAGGGGAGAGCGAGCAGTACTTC. Translating gives CASSPRTGESEQYF. V usage is TRBV19 and J usage is TRBJ2-7; 9 bases match TRBD1. The trim removed 5 bases at V and 6 bases at J, leaving 8 bases unmatched. Germline V lookup: CDR1 LNHDA, CDR2 SQIVND (reference sequence). The length of the CDR3 is 14 residues.

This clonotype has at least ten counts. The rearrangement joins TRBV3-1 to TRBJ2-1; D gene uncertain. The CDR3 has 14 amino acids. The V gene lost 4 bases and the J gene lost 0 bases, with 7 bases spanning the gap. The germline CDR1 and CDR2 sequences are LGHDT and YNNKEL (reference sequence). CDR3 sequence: CASSPMSSYNEQFF. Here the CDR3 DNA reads TGTGCCAGCAGCCCCATGAGCTCCTACAATGAGCAGTTCTTC.

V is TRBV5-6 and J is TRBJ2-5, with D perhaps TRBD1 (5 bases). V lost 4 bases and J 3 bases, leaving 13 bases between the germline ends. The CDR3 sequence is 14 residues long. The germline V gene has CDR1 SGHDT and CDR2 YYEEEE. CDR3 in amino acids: CASSMTWGEETQYF. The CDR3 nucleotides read TGTGCCAGCAGCATGACGTGGGGCGAAGAGACCCAGTACTTC. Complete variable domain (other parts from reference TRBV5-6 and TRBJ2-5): DAGVTQSPTHLIKTRGQQVTLRCSPKSGHDTVSWYQQALGQGPQFIFQYYEEEERQRGNFPDRFSGHQFPNYSSELNVNALLLGDSALYLCASSMTWGEETQYFGPGTRLLVL.

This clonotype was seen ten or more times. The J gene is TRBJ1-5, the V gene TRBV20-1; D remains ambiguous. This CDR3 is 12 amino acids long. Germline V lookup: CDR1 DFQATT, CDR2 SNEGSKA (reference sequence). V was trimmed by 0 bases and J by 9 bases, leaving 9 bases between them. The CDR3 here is CSARDHTRPQHF. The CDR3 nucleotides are TGCAGTGCTAGAGATCACACAAGGCCCCAGCATTTT.